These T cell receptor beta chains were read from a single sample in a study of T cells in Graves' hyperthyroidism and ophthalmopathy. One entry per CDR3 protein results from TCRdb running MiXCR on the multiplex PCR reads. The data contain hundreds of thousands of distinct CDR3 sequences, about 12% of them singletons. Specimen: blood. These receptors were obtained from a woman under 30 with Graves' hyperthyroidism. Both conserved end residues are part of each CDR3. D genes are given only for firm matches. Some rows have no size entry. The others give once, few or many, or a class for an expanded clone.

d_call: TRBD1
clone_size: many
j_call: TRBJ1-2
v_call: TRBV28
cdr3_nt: TGTGCCAGCAGTTTGGAGGGGGCGCCTCACTATGGCTACACCTTC
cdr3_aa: CASSLEGAPHYGYTF

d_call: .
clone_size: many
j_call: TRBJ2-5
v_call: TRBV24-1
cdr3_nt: TGTGCCACGGAGGAGGCAGGGGTAGAGACCCAGTACTTC
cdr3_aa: CATEEAGVETQYF

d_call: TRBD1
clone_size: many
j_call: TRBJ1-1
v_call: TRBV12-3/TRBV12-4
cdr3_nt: TGTGCCAGCAGTTTGTCGGACAGGGAGTGGACTGAAGCTTTCTTT
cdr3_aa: CASSLSDREWTEAFF

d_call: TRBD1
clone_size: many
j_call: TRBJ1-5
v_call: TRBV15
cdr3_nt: TGTGCCACCAGCAGAGGAGCCGACAGGGCTAGCAATCAGCCCCAGCATTTT
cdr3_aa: CATSRGADRASNQPQHF

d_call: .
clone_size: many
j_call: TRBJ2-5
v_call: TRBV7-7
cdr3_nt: TGTGCTAGCAGCTTAGAGTCTAGAGAGACCCAGTACTTC
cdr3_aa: CASSLESRETQYF

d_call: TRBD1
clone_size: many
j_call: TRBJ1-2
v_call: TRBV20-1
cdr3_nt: TGCAGTGCCACAGGCCAGGGGGGGGCCTCCTATGGCTACACCTTC
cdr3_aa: CSATGQGGASYGYTF

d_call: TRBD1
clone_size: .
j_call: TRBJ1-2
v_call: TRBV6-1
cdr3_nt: TGTGCCAGCAGTCCACCGGGACAGGCATATGGCTACACCTTC
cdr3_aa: CASSPPGQAYGYTF

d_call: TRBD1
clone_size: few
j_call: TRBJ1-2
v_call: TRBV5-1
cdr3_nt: TGCGCCAGCAGCTCTACCACGACAGGGGGCAGGGGCTACACCTTC
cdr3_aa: CASSSTTTGGRGYTF

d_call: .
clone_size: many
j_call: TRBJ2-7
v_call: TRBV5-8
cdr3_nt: TGTGCCAGCAGCTTGAGTACCGGAGCCTACGAGCAGTACTTC
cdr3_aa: CASSLSTGAYEQYF

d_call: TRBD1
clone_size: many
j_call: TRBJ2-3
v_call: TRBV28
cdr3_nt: TGTGCCATCACTACCGGACAGGGTGTAGATACGCAGTATTTT
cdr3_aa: CAITTGQGVDTQYF

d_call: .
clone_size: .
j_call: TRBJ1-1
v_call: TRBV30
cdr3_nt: TGTGCCTGGAGCCCCGTGGGGATCAACACTGAAGCTTTCTTT
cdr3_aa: CAWSPVGINTEAFF

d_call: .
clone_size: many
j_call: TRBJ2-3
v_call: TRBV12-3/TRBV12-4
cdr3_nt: TGTGCCAGCAGTATATCAGGGAATACGCAGTATTTT
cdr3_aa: CASSISGNTQYF

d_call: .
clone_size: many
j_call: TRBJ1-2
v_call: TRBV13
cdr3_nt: TGTGCCAGCAGCTCCGAAGGGCACTATGGCTACACCTTC
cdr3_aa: CASSSEGHYGYTF

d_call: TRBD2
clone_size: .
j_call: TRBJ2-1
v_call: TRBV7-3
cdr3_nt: TGTGCCAGCAGCTTAAGAGCTAGCGGGGGGGCCAAGCGGTCCTACAATGAGCAGTTCTTC
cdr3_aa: CASSLRASGGAKRSYNEQFF

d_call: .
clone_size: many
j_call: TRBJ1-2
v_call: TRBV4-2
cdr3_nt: TGTGCCAGCAGCCAAGCAGGGGATTCCTATGGCTACACCTTC
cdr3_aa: CASSQAGDSYGYTF

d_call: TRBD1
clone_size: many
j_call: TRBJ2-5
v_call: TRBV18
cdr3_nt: TGTGCCAGCTCACCCGGACAGGGCAAAGAGACCCAGTACTTC
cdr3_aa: CASSPGQGKETQYF

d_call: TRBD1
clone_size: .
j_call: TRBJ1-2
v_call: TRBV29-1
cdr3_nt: TGCAGCGTTGCAGGACAGGAGAACTCCTATGGCTACACCTTC
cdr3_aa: CSVAGQENSYGYTF

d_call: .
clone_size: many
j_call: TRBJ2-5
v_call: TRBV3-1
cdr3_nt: TGTGCCAGCAGCCAAGATCCAGGGTCGGAAGAGACCCAGTACTTC
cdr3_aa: CASSQDPGSEETQYF

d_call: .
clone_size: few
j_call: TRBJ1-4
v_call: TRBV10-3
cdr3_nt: TGTGCCATCAGTGACAGGGGAAATGAAAAACTGTTTTTT
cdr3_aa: CAISDRGNEKLFF

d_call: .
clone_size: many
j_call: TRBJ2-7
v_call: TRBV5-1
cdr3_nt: TGCGCCAGCAGCTTGGTACAGTTGAATTCCTACGAGCAGTACTTC
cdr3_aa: CASSLVQLNSYEQYF

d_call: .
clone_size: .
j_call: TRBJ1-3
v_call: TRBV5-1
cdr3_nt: TGCGCCAGCAGCTTGGCAGACTCTGGAAACACCATATATTTT
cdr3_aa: CASSLADSGNTIYF

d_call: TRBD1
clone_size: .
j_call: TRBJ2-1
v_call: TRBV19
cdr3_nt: TGTGCCAGTAGCGCTAGGAGGACAGGGAATCTCCATGAGCAGTTCTTC
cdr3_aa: CASSARRTGNLHEQFF

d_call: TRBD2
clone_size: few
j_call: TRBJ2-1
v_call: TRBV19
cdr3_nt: TGTGCCAGTAGCCCCGCTTTGAGGACTAGCGGAACCAATGAGCAGTTCTTC
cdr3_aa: CASSPALRTSGTNEQFF

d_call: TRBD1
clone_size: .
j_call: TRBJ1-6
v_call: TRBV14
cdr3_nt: TGTGCCAGCAGCCAAGCGTGGACAGGGCCGAATTCACCCCTCCACTTT
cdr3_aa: CASSQAWTGPNSPLHF

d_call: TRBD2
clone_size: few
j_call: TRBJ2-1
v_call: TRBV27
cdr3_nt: TGTGCCAGCAGCCCCTATCCGGGACTAGCGGGCGGGGGGGGGGGCTACAATGAGCAGTTCTTC
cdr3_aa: CASSPYPGLAGGGGGYNEQFF

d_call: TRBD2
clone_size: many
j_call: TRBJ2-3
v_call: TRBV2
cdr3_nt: TGTGCCAGCAGTGAAACTAGCGGGGGGGCCCAAAATACGCAGTATTTT
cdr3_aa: CASSETSGGAQNTQYF

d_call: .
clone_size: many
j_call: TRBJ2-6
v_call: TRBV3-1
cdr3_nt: TGTGCCAGCAGCCAGGACTTCTCTGGGGCCAACGTCCTGACTTTC
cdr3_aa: CASSQDFSGANVLTF

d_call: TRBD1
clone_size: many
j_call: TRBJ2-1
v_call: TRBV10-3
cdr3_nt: TGTGCCATCAGTGAAGGAACGGGACAGGCCTACAATGAGCAGTTCTTC
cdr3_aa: CAISEGTGQAYNEQFF

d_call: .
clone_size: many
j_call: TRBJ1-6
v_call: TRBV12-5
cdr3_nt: TGTGCTAGTGGTCGCCAGGGGAGTAATTCACCCCTCCACTTT
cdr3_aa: CASGRQGSNSPLHF

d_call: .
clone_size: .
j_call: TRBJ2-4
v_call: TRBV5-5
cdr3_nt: TGTGCCAGCAGCTTGGGGGAGCTCCCAAACATTCAGTACTTC
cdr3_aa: CASSLGELPNIQYF

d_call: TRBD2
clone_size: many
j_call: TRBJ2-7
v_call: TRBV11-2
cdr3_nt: TGTGCCAGCACCCTCGCGGGGGGCTACGAGCAGTACTTC
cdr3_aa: CASTLAGGYEQYF

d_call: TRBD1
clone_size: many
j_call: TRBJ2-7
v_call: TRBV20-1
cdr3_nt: TGCAGTGCTGTGGGGGACAGCTCCTACGAGCAGTACTTC
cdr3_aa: CSAVGDSSYEQYF

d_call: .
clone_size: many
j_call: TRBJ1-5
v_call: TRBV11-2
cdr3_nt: TGTGCCAGCAGCTTGGAAGGGGGACAGCCCCAGCATTTT
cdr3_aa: CASSLEGGQPQHF

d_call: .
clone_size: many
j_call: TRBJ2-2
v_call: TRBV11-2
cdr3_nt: TGTGCCAGCAGCCGGCAGGCGACGAACACCGGGGAGCTGTTTTTT
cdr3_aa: CASSRQATNTGELFF

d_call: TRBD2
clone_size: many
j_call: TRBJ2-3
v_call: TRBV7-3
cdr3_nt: TGTGCCAGCAGCTTAAGGGGCGGGAGCCGCACAGATACGCAGTATTTT
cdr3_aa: CASSLRGGSRTDTQYF

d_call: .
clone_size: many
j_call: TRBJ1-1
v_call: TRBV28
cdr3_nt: TGTGCCAGCAGTCTGGACGAAGGAGGAACTGAAGCTTTCTTT
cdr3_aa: CASSLDEGGTEAFF

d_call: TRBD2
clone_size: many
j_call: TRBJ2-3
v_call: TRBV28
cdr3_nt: TGTGCCAGCAGGGAGACTAGCGGGAGACGAGATACGCAGTATTTT
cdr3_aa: CASRETSGRRDTQYF

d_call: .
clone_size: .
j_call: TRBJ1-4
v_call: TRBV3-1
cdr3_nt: TGTGCCAGCGGCCAGGACCACAGGACAACTAATGAAAAACTGTTTTTT
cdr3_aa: CASGQDHRTTNEKLFF

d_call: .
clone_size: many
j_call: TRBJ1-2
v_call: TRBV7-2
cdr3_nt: TGTGCCAGCACAGGAACCCTCCCGTATTCGGGCTACACCTTC
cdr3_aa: CASTGTLPYSGYTF

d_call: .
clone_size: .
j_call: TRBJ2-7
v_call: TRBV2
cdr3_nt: TGTGCCAGTCGGGACGGTGGGTACGAGCAGTACTTC
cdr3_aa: CASRDGGYEQYF

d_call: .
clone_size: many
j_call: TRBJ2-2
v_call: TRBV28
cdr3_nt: TGTGCCAGCATCCATTGGGGGGCTAGCGACACCGGGGAGCTGTTTTTT
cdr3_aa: CASIHWGASDTGELFF

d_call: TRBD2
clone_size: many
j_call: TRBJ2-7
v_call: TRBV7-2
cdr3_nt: TGTGCCAGCAGCTTCAAGGTTGTACTAGCGGGAGGAGAGCAGTACTTC
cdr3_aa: CASSFKVVLAGGEQYF

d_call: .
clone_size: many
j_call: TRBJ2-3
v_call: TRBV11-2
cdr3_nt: TGTGCCAGCAGCTTAGGATATGATACGCAGTATTTT
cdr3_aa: CASSLGYDTQYF

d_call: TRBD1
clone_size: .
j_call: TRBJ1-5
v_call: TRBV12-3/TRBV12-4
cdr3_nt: TGTGCCAGCAGTTTGTCACAGGGGGCGGGTCAGCCCCAGCATTTT
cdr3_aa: CASSLSQGAGQPQHF